This T cell receptor beta chain was profiled in a study of patients and donors after allogeneic stem cell transplantation. This clonotype was counted once. Germline CDR1 is GTSNPN and CDR2 is SVGIG (reference sequence). V was clipped by 3 bases and J by 4 bases, with 18 bases between them. This CDR3 has 15 residues. Each CDR3 protein gets one entry after TCRdb re-called the RT-PCR reads with MiXCR. The sample lists about a million distinct CDR3 sequences, more than 15% occurring once. Sequences were obtained from blood, either unsorted or a sorted T cell fraction (not recorded which). The rearrangement links TRBV30 to TRBJ1-2, with D maybe TRBD1 (6 bases). This sequence originates from a human donor who was either an allogeneic HSCT recipient or a stem cell or donor lymphocyte infusion donor (not recorded which). It is not recorded whose cells these are; they may come from a transplant donor. The CDR3 here is CAWRNAGALGYGYTF. In DNA form, the CDR3 reads TGTGCCTGGAGAAACGCGGGGGCCTTGGGCTATGGCTACACCTTC.